One and the same sample provided the 12 T cell receptor beta chains below, sequenced in a study of a mutant IDH1 vaccine in newly diagnosed glioma (dated by TCRdb to the early 2020s). The sample's time point label is to be understood as: week 35, safety follow-up. Each vaccine dose was 300 ug of a 20-mer mutant IDH1 peptide in Montanide, given subcutaneously with topical imiquimod. Library preparation employed the immunoSEQ multiplex PCR assay. TCRdb mirrors the immuneACCESS table, restricted to in-frame sequences. Some clones are absent from its copies; in checked studies, under half trace to an unresolved V gene, and the reason for the others is unknown. The sample profile shows tens of thousands of clones; around 84% of them were found once. The ten largest clones capture under 4.5% of the sample. No cognate antigen is known for these TCRs. This specimen was PBMCs, taken from a glioma patient whose treatment included an IDH1 peptide vaccine. These receptors all stem from a woman under 30 with glioma.

The V and J genes are TRBV21-1 and TRBJ1-5. TRBV21-1 is recorded as a pseudogene. The CDR3 totals 19 residues. The CDR3 region has the DNA TGTGCCAGCAGCAAAGAGGGGGGGGGCAGCCATTTCGTAGGGCAGCCCCAGCATTTT. This codes for CASSKEGGGSHFVGQPQHF.

V gene TRBV25-1 combines with J gene TRBJ1-3; no clear D. V shed 1 base and J shed 3 bases, with 13 bases lying between them. This CDR3 has 16 amino acids. CDR1 and CDR2 (germline): MGHDK, SYGVNS. The CDR3 sequence is CASSESGGMGGNTIYF. CDR3 in DNA: TGTGCCAGCAGTGAATCGGGAGGGATGGGTGGAAACACCATATATTTT. The full variable domain, its missing parts supplied by reference TRBV25-1 and TRBJ1-3, is EADIYQTPRYLVIGTGKKITLECSQTMGHDKMYWYQQDPGMELHLIHYSYGVNSTEKGDLSSESTVSRIRTEHFPLTLESARPSHTSQYLCASSESGGMGGNTIYFGEGSWLTVV.

V is TRBV2 and J is TRBJ2-1; 10 nucleotides match TRBD2. CDR1 and CDR2 from the germline V gene are SNHLY and FYNNEI. Losses at the gene ends were 6 bases for V and 5 bases for J; bases not matched to a gene: 4. CDR3 length equals 14 residues. The DNA for the CDR3 is TGTGCCAGCAGAGAGCGGGAGGGCCACAATGAGCAGTTCTTC. Protein product: CASREREGHNEQFF.

This chain's CDR3 is CASDDRALGGYTF. DNA of the CDR3: TGTGCCAGCGACGACAGAGCCTTAGGTGGCTACACCTTC. The chain joins TRBV19 to TRBJ1-2, with D possibly matching TRBD1 (5 bases). This CDR3 spans 13 amino acids. V lost 9 bases to trimming and J lost 7 bases, with 18 bases between them. Germline V gene data show CDR1 as LNHDA and CDR2 as SQIVND (reference sequence).

The rearrangement uses TRBV5-1 and TRBJ2-4; D possibly corresponds to TRBD2 (5 bases). CDR3 size: 13 residues. Per the germline V gene, CDR1 is SGHRS and CDR2 is YFSETQ. The V end lost 1 base, the J end lost 7 bases, and 9 bases lay between the germline ends. Here the CDR3 reads CASSLPGMNIQYF. CDR3 bases: TGCGCCAGCAGCTTGCCCGGGATGAACATTCAGTACTTC. The complete variable domain, with remaining parts taken from reference TRBV5-1 and TRBJ2-4, reads KAGVTQTPRYLIKTRGQQVTLSCSPISGHRSVSWYQQTPGQGLQFLFEYFSETQRNKGNFPGRFSGRQFSNSRSEMNVSTLELGDSALYLCASSLPGMNIQYFGAGTRLSVL.

This chain uses TRBV6-5 with TRBJ2-1; a weak D match, TRBD1 (6 bases). V lost 6 bases and J lost 10, with 16 bases in between. The germline V gene encodes CDR1 MNHEY and CDR2 SVGAGI. The length of the CDR3 is 13 residues. CDR3 in DNA: TGTGCCAGCAGCCCAGTAGGGGGTTGGGAGCAGTTCTTC. Residues: CASSPVGGWEQFF.

This clone was found a few times. This chain joins TRBV19 and TRBJ1-4; 10 bases align to TRBD1. CDR1 is LNHDA, CDR2 SQIVND, per germline (reference sequence). Unmatched junction bases numbered 9, after V lost 10 bases and J lost 7 bases. The CDR3 spans 14 residues. CDR3 in DNA: TGTGCCACCAAGGGGACAGGGGAGGCTGAAAAACTGTTTTTT. Translated, it gives CATKGTGEAEKLFF. Full variable domain (outside the CDR3, taken from reference TRBV19 and TRBJ1-4): DGGITQSPKYLFRKEGQNVTLSCEQNLNHDAMYWYRQDPGQGLRLIYYSQIVNDFQKGDIAEGYSVSREKKESFPLTVTSAQKNPTAFYLCATKGTGEAEKLFFGSGTQLSVL.

V gene TRBV20-1 combines with J gene TRBJ2-7; D is undetermined. This CDR3 is 11 amino acids long. The V gene lost 3 bases and the J gene lost 7 bases, with 10 bases spanning the gap. Germline CDR1 and CDR2: DFQATT and SNEGSKA (reference sequence). The CDR3 DNA follows: TGCAGTGCTAGTTGGGTAGGGGAGCAGTACTTC. This sequence encodes CSASWVGEQYF.

The V and J genes are TRBV7-8 and TRBJ2-1; D may be TRBD1 (5 bases). CDR1 and CDR2 from the germline V gene are SGHVS and FQNEAQ. The length of the CDR3 is 13 residues. V lost 5 bases, J lost 7 bases, and 12 bases lay in between. The CDR3 sequence is CASSPLKGNEQFF. In DNA, the CDR3 is TGTGCCAGCAGCCCGCTGAAGGGGAATGAGCAGTTCTTC.

CDR3 amino acids: CASRGQGATGELFF. In nucleotides, the CDR3 is TGTGCCAGCAGGGGACAGGGGGCTACCGGGGAGCTGTTTTTT. The J gene is TRBJ2-2, the V gene TRBV6-1; TRBD1 aligns across 12 bases. The V gene's germline CDR1 is MNHNS and CDR2 SASEGT. After removal of 6 bases from V and 5 bases from J, the junction contained 1 base not matched to a gene. The CDR3 extends over 14 amino acids.

The chain uses TRBV11-3 and TRBJ1-1; a possible D gene is TRBD1 (6 bases). Per germline, CDR1 SGHNT and CDR2 YENEEA. Between the trimmed V and J ends, which lost 4 bases and 3 bases, there was a span of 18 bases. The CDR3 consists of 16 residues. The CDR3 DNA is TGTGCCAGCAGCTCACTACGAGGGGGAACAGACACTGAAGCTTTCTTT. It yields the protein CASSSLRGGTDTEAFF.

The genes are TRBV4-2 and TRBJ1-1; D not certain. With 1 base removed from V and 4 bases from J, the gap between germline ends came to 10 bases. CDR3 length: 14 amino acids. The V gene's germline CDR1 is LGHNA and CDR2 YNFKEQ. Here the CDR3 reads CASSQGGVGTEAFF. CDR3 bases: TGTGCCAGCAGCCAAGGTGGGGTCGGCACTGAAGCTTTCTTT.